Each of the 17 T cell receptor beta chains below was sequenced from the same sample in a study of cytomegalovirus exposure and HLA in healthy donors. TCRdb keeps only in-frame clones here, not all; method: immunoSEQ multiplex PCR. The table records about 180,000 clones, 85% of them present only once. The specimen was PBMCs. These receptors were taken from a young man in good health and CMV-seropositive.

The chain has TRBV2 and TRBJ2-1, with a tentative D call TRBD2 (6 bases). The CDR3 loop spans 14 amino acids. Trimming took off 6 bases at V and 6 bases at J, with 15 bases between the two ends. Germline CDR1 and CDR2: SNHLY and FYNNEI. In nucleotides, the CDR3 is TGTGCCAGCAGCGTGGGACTTCCCCCCAATGAGCAGTTCTTC. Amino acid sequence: CASSVGLPPNEQFF.

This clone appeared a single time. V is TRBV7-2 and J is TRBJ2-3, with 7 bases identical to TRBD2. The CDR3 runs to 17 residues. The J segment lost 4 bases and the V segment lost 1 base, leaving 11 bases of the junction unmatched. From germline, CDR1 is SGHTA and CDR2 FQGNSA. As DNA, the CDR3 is TGTGCCAGCAGCTTAGTTTCGGGGGGAGCGGGCCCAGATACGCAGTATTTT. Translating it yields CASSLVSGGAGPDTQYF.

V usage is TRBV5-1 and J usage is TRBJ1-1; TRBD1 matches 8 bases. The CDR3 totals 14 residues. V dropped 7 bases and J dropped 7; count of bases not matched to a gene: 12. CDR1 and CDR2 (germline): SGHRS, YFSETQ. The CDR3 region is CASYKTGGSGEAFF. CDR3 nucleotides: TGCGCCAGCTATAAAACAGGGGGTTCAGGTGAAGCTTTCTTT.

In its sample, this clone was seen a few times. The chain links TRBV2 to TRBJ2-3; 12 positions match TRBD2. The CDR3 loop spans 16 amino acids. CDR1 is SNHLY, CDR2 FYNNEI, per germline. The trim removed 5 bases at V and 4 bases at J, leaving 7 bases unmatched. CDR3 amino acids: CASSRTSGTGADTQYF. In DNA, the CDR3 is TGTGCCAGCAGTCGGACTAGCGGGACTGGGGCAGATACGCAGTATTTT.

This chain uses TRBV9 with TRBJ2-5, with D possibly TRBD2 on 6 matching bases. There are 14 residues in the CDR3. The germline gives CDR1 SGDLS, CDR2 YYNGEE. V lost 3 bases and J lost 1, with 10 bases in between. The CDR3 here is CASSASDLQETQYF. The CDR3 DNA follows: TGTGCCAGCAGCGCTAGCGATCTCCAAGAGACCCAGTACTTC.

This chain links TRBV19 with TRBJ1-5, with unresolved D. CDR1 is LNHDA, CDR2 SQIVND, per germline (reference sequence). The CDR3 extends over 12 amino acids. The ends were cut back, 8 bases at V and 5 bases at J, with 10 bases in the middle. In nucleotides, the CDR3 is TGTGCCAGTGCTTGGAGGGATCAGCCCCAGCATTTT. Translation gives CASAWRDQPQHF.

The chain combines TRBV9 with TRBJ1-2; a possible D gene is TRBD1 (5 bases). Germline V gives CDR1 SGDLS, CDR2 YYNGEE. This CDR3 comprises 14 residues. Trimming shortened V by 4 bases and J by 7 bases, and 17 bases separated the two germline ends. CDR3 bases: TGTGCCAGCAGCTCGGGACTTCTGAATCGTGGCTACACCTTC. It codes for CASSSGLLNRGYTF.

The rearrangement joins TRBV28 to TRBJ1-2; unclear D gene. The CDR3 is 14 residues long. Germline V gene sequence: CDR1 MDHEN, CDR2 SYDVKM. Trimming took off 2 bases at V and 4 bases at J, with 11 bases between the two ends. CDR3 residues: CASSLLRAPYGYTF. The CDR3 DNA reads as TGTGCCAGCAGTTTACTCAGAGCGCCCTATGGCTACACCTTC.

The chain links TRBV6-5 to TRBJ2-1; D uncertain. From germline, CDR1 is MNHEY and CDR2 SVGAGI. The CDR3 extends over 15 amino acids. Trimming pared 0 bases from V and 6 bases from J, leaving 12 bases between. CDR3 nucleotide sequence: TGTGCCAGCAGTTACTCGAAAAGCCTTCCCAATGAGCAGTTCTTC. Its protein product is CASSYSKSLPNEQFF.

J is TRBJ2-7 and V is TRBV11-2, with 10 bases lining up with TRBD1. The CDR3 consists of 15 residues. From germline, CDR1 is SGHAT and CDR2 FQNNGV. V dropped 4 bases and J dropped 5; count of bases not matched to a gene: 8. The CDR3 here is CASSYKTGTGDEQYF. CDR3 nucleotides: TGTGCCAGCAGCTACAAAACCGGGACAGGGGACGAGCAGTACTTC.

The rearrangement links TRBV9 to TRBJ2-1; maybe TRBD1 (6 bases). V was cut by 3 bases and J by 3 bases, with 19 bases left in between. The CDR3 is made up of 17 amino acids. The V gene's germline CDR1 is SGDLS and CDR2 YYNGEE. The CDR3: CASSARARGGSYNEQFF. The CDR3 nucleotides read TGTGCCAGCAGCGCGAGGGCCAGGGGCGGAAGCTACAATGAGCAGTTCTTC.

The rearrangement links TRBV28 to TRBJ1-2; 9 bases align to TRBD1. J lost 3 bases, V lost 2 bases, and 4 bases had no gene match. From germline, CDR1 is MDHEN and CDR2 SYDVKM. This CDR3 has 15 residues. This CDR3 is CASSLGGQGYYGYTF. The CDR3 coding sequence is TGTGCCAGCAGTTTAGGGGGACAGGGTTACTATGGCTACACCTTC.

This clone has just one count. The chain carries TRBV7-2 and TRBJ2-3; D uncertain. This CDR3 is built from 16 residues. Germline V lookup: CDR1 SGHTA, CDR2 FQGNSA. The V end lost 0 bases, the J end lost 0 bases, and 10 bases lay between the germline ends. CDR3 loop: CASSLALAHSTDTQYF. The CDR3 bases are TGTGCCAGCAGCTTAGCGCTGGCCCATAGCACAGATACGCAGTATTTT.

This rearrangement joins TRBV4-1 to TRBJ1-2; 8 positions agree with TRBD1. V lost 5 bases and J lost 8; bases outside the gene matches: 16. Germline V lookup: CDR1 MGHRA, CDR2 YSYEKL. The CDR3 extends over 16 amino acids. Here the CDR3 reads CASSYETGAVNNGYTF. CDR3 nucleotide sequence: TGCGCCAGCAGCTACGAGACAGGGGCGGTTAACAACGGCTACACCTTC.

In DNA, the CDR3 is TGTGCCAGCAGAGACCCGACTAGAGGCCGACCTTCCTACGAGCAGTACTTC. Protein: CASRDPTRGRPSYEQYF. This chain uses TRBV28 with TRBJ2-7; perhaps TRBD2 as D (6 bases). Trimming stripped 6 bases from V and 1 base from J, with 22 bases between. The CDR3 covers 17 residues. Germline V gene sequence: CDR1 MDHEN, CDR2 SYDVKM.

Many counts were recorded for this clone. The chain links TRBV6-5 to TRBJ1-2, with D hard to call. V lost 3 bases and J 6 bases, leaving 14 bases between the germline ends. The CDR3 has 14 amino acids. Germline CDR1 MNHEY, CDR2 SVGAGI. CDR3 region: CASSYGVSLDGYTF. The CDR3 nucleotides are TGTGCCAGCAGTTATGGAGTCAGTTTGGATGGCTACACCTTC.

The CDR3 sequence is CASSQDRGNEQYF. The CDR3 DNA follows: TGCGCCAGCAGCCAGGACAGGGGTAACGAGCAGTACTTC. The chain is built from TRBV5-1 and TRBJ2-7; 9 positions match TRBD1. The junction had 4 bases not matched to a gene; V was cut back by 4 bases and J by 5 bases. Per germline, CDR1 SGHRS and CDR2 YFSETQ. The CDR3 covers 13 residues.